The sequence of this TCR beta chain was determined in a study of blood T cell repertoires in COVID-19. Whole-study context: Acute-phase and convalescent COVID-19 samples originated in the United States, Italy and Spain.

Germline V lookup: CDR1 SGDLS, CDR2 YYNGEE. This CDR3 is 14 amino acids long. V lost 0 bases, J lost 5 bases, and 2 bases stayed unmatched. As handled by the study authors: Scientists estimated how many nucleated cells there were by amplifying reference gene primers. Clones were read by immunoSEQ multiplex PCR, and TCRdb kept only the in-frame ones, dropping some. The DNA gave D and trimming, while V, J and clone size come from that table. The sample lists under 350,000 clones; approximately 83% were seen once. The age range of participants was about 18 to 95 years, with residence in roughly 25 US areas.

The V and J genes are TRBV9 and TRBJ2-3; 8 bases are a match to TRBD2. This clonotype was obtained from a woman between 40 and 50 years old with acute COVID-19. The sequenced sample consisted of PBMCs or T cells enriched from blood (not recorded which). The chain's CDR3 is CASSVAGGQDTQYF. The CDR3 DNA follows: TGTGCCAGCAGCGTAGCGGGGGGGCAAGATACGCAGTATTTT.